A selection of T cell receptor beta chains follows, all from one sample in a study of control samples from healthy donors and cancer patients. Profiling relied on immunoSEQ multiplex PCR, and the TCRdb table lists in-frame clones only, not all of them. The data show approximately 65,000 clones, 89% seen once. Sample: PBMCs. The receptors were sampled from a man between 60 and 70 years old with lung cancer. Each CDR3 is given with its conserved first and last residue. Fields, in order: D gene, J gene, clone size, V gene, CDR3 protein, CDR3 DNA. The D gene is left open where the match is weak. Part of the rows lack a size; the others show once, few, many or a class for expanded clones.

>TRBD1|TRBJ1-5|once|TRBV6-5
CASSYSRQGSQPQHF
TGTGCCAGCAGTTACTCGAGACAGGGGAGTCAGCCCCAGCATTTT
>.|TRBJ2-5|.|TRBV18
CASSPSVAGSLKTQYF
TGTGCCAGCTCACCATCGGTGGCGGGGAGCCTAAAGACCCAGTACTTC
>TRBD2|TRBJ2-1|.|TRBV6-1
CASSGLGGRNSVSYNEQFF
TGTGCCAGCAGTGGACTGGGAGGGCGGAATAGCGTTTCCTACAATGAGCAGTTCTTC
>TRBD1|TRBJ1-2|.|TRBV6-5
CATFEGQGASGYTF
TGTGCCACCTTCGAGGGACAGGGGGCTTCTGGCTACACCTTC
>TRBD2|TRBJ2-3|.|TRBV19
CASSPLRLAGVDTQYF
TGTGCCAGTAGTCCCCTCAGACTAGCGGGGGTTGATACGCAGTATTTT
>TRBD1|TRBJ1-2|.|TRBV10-1
CASSSDRADGYTF
TGCGCCAGCAGTTCCGACAGGGCGGATGGCTACACCTTC
>.|TRBJ2-1|.|TRBV7-2
CASSLRGSYNEQFF
TGTGCCAGCAGCTTACGGGGGTCCTACAATGAGCAGTTCTTC
>TRBD2|TRBJ2-7|.|TRBV18
CASSPPTGGGSYEQYF
TGTGCCAGCTCACCACCCACGGGCGGGGGCTCCTACGAGCAGTACTTC
>.|TRBJ2-3|.|TRBV10-1
CAGSRGASTDTQYF
TGCGCCGGCTCCCGGGGGGCTAGCACAGATACGCAGTATTTT
>.|TRBJ1-2|.|TRBV6-5
CASSIDSNYGYTF
TGTGCCAGCAGTATCGACAGTAACTATGGCTACACCTTC
>TRBD1|TRBJ1-1|.|TRBV4-1
CASSPQQGVVNTEAFF
TGCGCCAGCAGCCCACAACAGGGGGTAGTGAACACTGAAGCTTTCTTT
>.|TRBJ2-2|.|TRBV6-5
CASIRQSRDGELFF
TGTGCCAGCATTCGGCAGAGTAGGGACGGGGAGCTGTTTTTT
>TRBD1|TRBJ1-1|many|TRBV7-9
CASSLDGTGNTEAFF
TGTGCCAGCAGCCTGGACGGGACAGGGAACACTGAAGCTTTCTTT
>TRBD1|TRBJ2-5|.|TRBV19
CASSIGTEETQYF
TGTGCCAGTAGTATTGGGACAGAAGAGACCCAGTACTTC
>.|TRBJ1-2|.|TRBV30
CAWSETYYGYTF
TGTGCCTGGAGTGAGACCTACTATGGCTACACCTTC
>.|TRBJ1-3|.|TRBV6-5
CASSTGYSGNTIYF
TGTGCCAGCAGTACAGGGTACTCTGGAAACACCATATATTTT
>.|TRBJ2-2|.|TRBV5-1
CASSFLWTNTGELFF
TGCGCCAGCAGCTTTTTATGGACGAACACCGGGGAGCTGTTTTTT
>TRBD1|TRBJ1-5|.|TRBV11-2
CASSLGRGIGQPQHF
TGTGCCAGCAGCTTGGGCAGGGGGATAGGTCAGCCCCAGCATTTT
>.|TRBJ1-5|.|TRBV18
CASSPGPGQPQHF
TGTGCCAGCTCACCAGGTCCTGGACAGCCCCAGCATTTT
>TRBD2|TRBJ2-7|.|TRBV7-2
CASSLIGLAGAYEQYF
TGTGCCAGCAGCCTAATCGGACTAGCGGGAGCCTACGAGCAGTACTTC
>.|TRBJ1-2|.|TRBV5-6
CASSLLNSLGSYGYTF
TGTGCCAGCAGCTTATTAAACAGCTTGGGTTCCTATGGCTACACCTTC
>.|TRBJ1-1|.|TRBV5-1
CASSLYSVTEAFF
TGCGCCAGCAGCTTGTACAGCGTCACTGAAGCTTTCTTT
>TRBD1|TRBJ2-1|.|TRBV5-1
CASRQTGYEQFF
TGCGCCAGCAGACAGACAGGGTATGAGCAGTTCTTC
>TRBD1|TRBJ1-5|.|TRBV5-6
CASSVTGPEAPQHF
TGTGCCAGCAGCGTGACAGGGCCGGAGGCGCCCCAGCATTTT
>.|TRBJ1-6|.|TRBV29-1
CSYTSLDNPPPLHF
TGCAGCTATACCTCCCTAGACAATCCACCACCCCTCCACTTT
>.|TRBJ1-6|.|TRBV2
CASSPDSLYYSPLHF
TGTGCCAGCAGCCCCGACAGCCTATACTATTCACCCCTCCACTTT
>.|TRBJ1-1|once|TRBV18
CASSPGDIPAGRTEAFF
TGTGCCAGCTCACCCGGGGACATTCCCGCCGGGCGCACCGAAGCTTTCTTT
>.|TRBJ1-1|.|TRBV4-2
CASSYKLDPETEAFF
TGTGCCAGCAGCTATAAATTGGACCCGGAGACTGAAGCTTTCTTT
>.|TRBJ2-7|.|TRBV3-1/TRBV3-2
CASSQERVRLSSSYEQYF
TGTGCCAGCAGCCAAGAGCGTGTAAGGTTATCGAGCTCCTACGAGCAGTACTTC
>TRBD1|TRBJ2-3|.|TRBV10-3
CAISDRTGISEGTDTQYF
TGTGCCATCAGCGACCGGACAGGGATTTCCGAAGGCACAGATACGCAGTATTTT
>.|TRBJ2-1|.|TRBV2
CASSEALPRPLEQFF
TGTGCCAGCAGTGAAGCGCTTCCGCGTCCTTTAGAGCAGTTCTTC
>TRBD1|TRBJ2-1|.|TRBV2
CASSEEGTAYDEQFF
TGTGCCAGCAGTGAAGAGGGGACAGCATATGATGAGCAGTTCTTC
>TRBD1|TRBJ1-2|.|TRBV5-1
CASSKTGGANYGYTF
TGCGCCAGCAGCAAGACAGGGGGAGCTAACTATGGCTACACCTTC
>.|TRBJ1-4|.|TRBV30
CAWREGQSTNEKLFF
TGTGCCTGGAGGGAAGGACAGTCAACTAATGAAAAACTGTTTTTT
>TRBD2|TRBJ2-1|once|TRBV10-1
CASSPGTSGVPEQFF
TGCGCCAGCAGTCCCGGGACTAGCGGGGTCCCTGAGCAGTTCTTC
>TRBD2|TRBJ2-1|.|TRBV5-8
CASSLAASGGAIDFYNEQFF
TGTGCCAGCAGCTTGGCGGCGAGCGGGGGGGCTATAGATTTTTACAATGAGCAGTTCTTC
>.|TRBJ1-2|.|TRBV24-1
CATSEGQALRGYTF
TGTGCCACCAGTGAAGGGCAGGCCCTCCGGGGCTACACCTTC
>.|TRBJ2-5|.|TRBV10-2
CASSAGVETQYF
TGCGCCAGCAGTGCAGGGGTGGAGACCCAGTACTTC
>.|TRBJ1-2|.|TRBV25-1
CASRGASGYYGYTF
TGTGCCAGCAGGGGGGCGAGCGGATACTATGGCTACACCTTC
>.|TRBJ2-2|.|TRBV2
CASTENTGELFF
TGTGCCAGCACTGAAAACACCGGGGAGCTGTTTTTT
>.|TRBJ2-3|.|TRBV4-1
CASSHLPGADTQYF
TGCGCCAGCAGCCATTTACCGGGGGCAGATACGCAGTATTTT
>.|TRBJ2-4|.|TRBV5-6
CASSLNVLAKNIQYF
TGTGCCAGCAGCTTAAACGTGTTAGCCAAAAACATTCAGTACTTC
>.|TRBJ1-1|.|TRBV11-2
CASSFEGRNTEAFF
TGTGCCAGCAGCTTTGAGGGGAGGAACACTGAAGCTTTCTTT
>TRBD2|TRBJ2-2|.|TRBV18
CASSYGREDTGELFF
TGTGCCAGCTCATACGGTCGGGAGGACACCGGGGAGCTGTTTTTT
>.|TRBJ2-3|.|TRBV11-2
CASRDLISDTQYF
TGTGCCAGCAGAGACTTGATCTCAGATACGCAGTATTTT
>.|TRBJ1-2|.|TRBV30
CAWSVSSNYGYTF
TGTGCCTGGAGTGTATCGTCGAACTATGGCTACACCTTC
>.|TRBJ2-2|.|TRBV6-5
CASSYSSLGELFF
TGTGCCAGCAGTTACTCCTCGCTCGGGGAGCTGTTTTTT
>.|TRBJ2-3|.|TRBV9
CASSPGASVADTQYF
TGTGCCAGCAGCCCCGGGGCTAGCGTAGCAGATACGCAGTATTTT
>TRBD1|TRBJ2-5|.|TRBV6-5
CASARDRLGMETQYF
TGTGCCAGCGCACGGGACAGATTAGGGATGGAGACCCAGTACTTC
>TRBD1|TRBJ2-7|.|TRBV15
CATSRGAGGSSYEQYF
TGTGCCACCAGCAGAGGAGCAGGGGGTAGCTCCTACGAGCAGTACTTC
>.|TRBJ2-2|.|TRBV20-1
CSASKGTVTGELFF
TGCAGTGCTAGTAAGGGGACCGTAACCGGGGAGCTGTTTTTT
>.|TRBJ2-1|.|TRBV6-1
CASSDKATGYNEQFF
TGTGCCAGCAGTGATAAGGCAACAGGGTACAATGAGCAGTTCTTC
>TRBD1|TRBJ2-2|.|TRBV5-6
CASSLGGKGGELFF
TGTGCCAGCAGCTTAGGGGGCAAGGGCGGGGAGCTGTTTTTT
>TRBD2|TRBJ2-3|.|TRBV7-6
CASSPHKWGPGLAGDTDTQYF
TGTGCCAGCAGCCCACACAAGTGGGGACCGGGACTAGCGGGGGACACAGATACGCAGTATTTT